The rows below give T cell receptor beta chains drawn from one sample of a study of CD8+CD57+ T cells in acquired aplastic anemia. MiXCR, applied by TCRdb to the reads, yields one record per CDR3 protein. The table has 110,000 or so distinct CDR3 sequences, 40% to 65% seen once. Sequenced sample: sorted CD4+, CD8+, or CD8+CD57+ T cells (not recorded which) from PBMCs. These receptors were obtained from a human donor in good health, serving as a control. CDR3s include the opening cysteine and the closing phenylalanine or tryptophan. A D gene is named only where the DNA matches it firmly. Size is omitted from some rows. Given values are once, few, many or a class for expanded clones.

>many|TRBV6-5|TRBD1|TRBJ2-7
CASSYGTGGYEQYF
>few|TRBV10-2|-|TRBJ2-5
CASSSLRETQYF
>-|TRBV5-1|TRBD1|TRBJ2-1
CASSTRTGEGNEQFF
>-|TRBV10-1|TRBD1|TRBJ2-7
CASRGTGGREQYF
>-|TRBV20-1|TRBD1|TRBJ2-7
CSARRRTGPEQYF
>many|TRBV30|-|TRBJ1-2
CAWSALLGGQGGGYTF
>-|TRBV6-2/TRBV6-3|-|TRBJ2-3
CASIGLRGTDTQYF
>-|TRBV29-1|TRBD1|TRBJ2-1
CSVGGTGGYPSYNEQFF
>once|TRBV7-9|TRBD1|TRBJ2-7
CASSLEDRGTYEQYF
>many|TRBV10-3|TRBD1|TRBJ1-2
CAISEPGQGPDGYTF
>-|TRBV10-1|-|TRBJ2-3
CASSDPSLGTQYF
>many|TRBV12-3/TRBV12-4|-|TRBJ1-2
CASSIGGYGYTF
>once|TRBV2|TRBD2|TRBJ2-1
CASSAWSGSGNEQFF
>-|TRBV25-1|-|TRBJ2-7
CASSFPREKIF
>-|TRBV29-1|TRBD1|TRBJ1-1
CSVGQGWGMNTEAFF
>-|TRBV19|-|TRBJ1-3
CASTDPGTFTGNTIYF
>-|TRBV7-7|-|TRBJ2-7
CASSPTWTVADEQYF
>many|TRBV27|-|TRBJ2-7
CASSTGTASYEQYF